This section outlines one T cell receptor beta chain sequence together with its context. Its antigen remains unidentified. TRB was amplified from about 270 ng of peripheral blood genomic DNA per sample. The data stem from a study of T cell clusters in autoimmune cytopenias. Study-level points and caveats: Primary autoimmune cytopenia patients appeared to lack physiological T cell clusters present in healthy donors. Comparing secondary cytopenia with chronic lymphocytic leukemia showed no cluster-lack signature, apparently masked by lymphoma repertoire.

TRB was amplified by touch-down multiplex PCR, primer pools A and B combined. For each CDR3 protein, TCRdb gives one entry from its re-call of the multiplex PCR reads, without DNA. This sample's table reports about 11,000 distinct CDR3 sequences. Germline V gene lookup returns CDR1 LGHNA and CDR2 YSLEER. The CDR3 loop spans 15 amino acids. This same sample was also taken into another study, of T cell repertoires in aging, cancer and after chemotherapy. Turning to that study: Clear clonal overlap appeared across healthy donor samples taken over several months to years.

Sample: peripheral blood. This receptor was obtained from a human donor in good health. This chain joins TRBV4-3 and TRBJ2-7; TCRdb returns TRBD2, unconfirmable since there is no DNA. CDR3 sequence: CASSQGLAGSYEQYF.